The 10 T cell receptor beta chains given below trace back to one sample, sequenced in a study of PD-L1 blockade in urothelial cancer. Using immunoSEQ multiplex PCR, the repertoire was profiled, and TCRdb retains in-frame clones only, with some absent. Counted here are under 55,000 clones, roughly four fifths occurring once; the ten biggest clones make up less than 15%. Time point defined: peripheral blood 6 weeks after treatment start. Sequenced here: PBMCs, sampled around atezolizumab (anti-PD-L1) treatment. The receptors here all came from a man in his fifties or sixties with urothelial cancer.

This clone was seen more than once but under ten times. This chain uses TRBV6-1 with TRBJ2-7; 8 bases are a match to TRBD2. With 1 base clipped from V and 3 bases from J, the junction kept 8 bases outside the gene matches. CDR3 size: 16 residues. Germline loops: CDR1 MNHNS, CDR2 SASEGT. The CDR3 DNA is TGTGCCAGCAGTGAAGAGGGTAGCGGGGTTCTCTACGAGCAGTACTTC. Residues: CASSEEGSGVLYEQYF.

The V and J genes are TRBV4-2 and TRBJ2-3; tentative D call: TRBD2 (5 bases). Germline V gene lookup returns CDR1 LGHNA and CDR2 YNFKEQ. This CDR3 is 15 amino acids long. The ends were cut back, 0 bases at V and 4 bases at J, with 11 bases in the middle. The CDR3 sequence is CASSQDGAAADTQYF. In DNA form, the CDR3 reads TGTGCCAGCAGCCAAGACGGAGCAGCGGCAGATACGCAGTATTTT.

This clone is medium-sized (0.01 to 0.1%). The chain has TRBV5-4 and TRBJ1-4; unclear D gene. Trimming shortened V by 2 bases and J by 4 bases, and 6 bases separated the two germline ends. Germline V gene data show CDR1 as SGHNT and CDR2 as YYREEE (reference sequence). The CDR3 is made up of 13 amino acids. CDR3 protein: CASSFPGNEKLFF. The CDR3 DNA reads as TGTGCCAGCAGCTTTCCGGGTAATGAAAAACTGTTTTTT.

CDR3 sequence reads: CASSTGTATYEQYF. The CDR3 coding sequence is TGCGCCAGCAGCACCGGGACAGCTACCTACGAGCAGTACTTC. The chain joins TRBV5-1 to TRBJ2-7; 7 bases line up with TRBD1. With V trimmed by 4 bases and J by 2 bases, 6 bases remained unmatched. The germline CDR1 and CDR2 sequences are SGHRS and YFSETQ. The CDR3 extends over 14 amino acids.

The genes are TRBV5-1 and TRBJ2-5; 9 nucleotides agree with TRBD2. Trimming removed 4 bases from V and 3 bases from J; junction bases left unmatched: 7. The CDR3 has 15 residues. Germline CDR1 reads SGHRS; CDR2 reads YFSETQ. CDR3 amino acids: CASSPLTSGEETQYF. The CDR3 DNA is TGCGCCAGCAGCCCATTGACTAGCGGAGAAGAGACCCAGTACTTC.

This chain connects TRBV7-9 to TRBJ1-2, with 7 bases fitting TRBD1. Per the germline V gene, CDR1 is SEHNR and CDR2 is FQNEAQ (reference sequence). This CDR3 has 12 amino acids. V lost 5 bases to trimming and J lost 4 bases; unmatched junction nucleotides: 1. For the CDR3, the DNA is TGTGCCAGCAGCCCAGGGGGCTATGGCTACACCTTC. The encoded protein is CASSPGGYGYTF. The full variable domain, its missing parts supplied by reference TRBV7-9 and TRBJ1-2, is DTGVSQNPRHKITKRGQNVTFRCDPISEHNRLYWYRQTLGQGPEFLTYFQNEAQLEKSRLLSDRFSAERPKGSFSTLEIQRTEQGDSAMYLCASSPGGYGYTFGSGTRLTVV.

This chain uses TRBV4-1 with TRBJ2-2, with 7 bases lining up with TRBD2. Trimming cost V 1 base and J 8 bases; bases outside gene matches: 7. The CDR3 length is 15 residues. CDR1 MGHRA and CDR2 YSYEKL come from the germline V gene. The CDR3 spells CASSQGSSGTGELFF. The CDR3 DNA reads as TGCGCCAGCAGCCAAGGTTCTAGCGGTACAGGGGAGCTGTTTTTT.

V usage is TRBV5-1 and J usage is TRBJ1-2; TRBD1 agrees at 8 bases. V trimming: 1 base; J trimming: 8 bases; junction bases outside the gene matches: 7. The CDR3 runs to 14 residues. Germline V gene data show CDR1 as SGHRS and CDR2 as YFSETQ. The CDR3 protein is CASSLRQGAGGYTF. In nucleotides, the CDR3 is TGCGCCAGCAGCTTGCGGCAGGGGGCCGGGGGCTACACCTTC. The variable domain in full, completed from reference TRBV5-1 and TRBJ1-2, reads KAGVTQTPRYLIKTRGQQVTLSCSPISGHRSVSWYQQTPGQGLQFLFEYFSETQRNKGNFPGRFSGRQFSNSRSEMNVSTLELGDSALYLCASSLRQGAGGYTFGSGTRLTVV.

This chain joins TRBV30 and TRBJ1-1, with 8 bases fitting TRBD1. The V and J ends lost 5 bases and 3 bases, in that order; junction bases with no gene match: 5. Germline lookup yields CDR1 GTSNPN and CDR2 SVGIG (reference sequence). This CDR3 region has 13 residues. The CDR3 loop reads CAWGDRGDTEAFF. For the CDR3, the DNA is TGTGCCTGGGGAGACAGGGGTGACACTGAAGCTTTCTTT. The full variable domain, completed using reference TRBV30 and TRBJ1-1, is SQTIHQWPATLVQPVGSPLSLECTVEGTSNPNLYWYRQAAGRGLQLLFYSVGIGQISSEVPQNLSASRPQDRQFILSSKKLLLSDSGFYLCAWGDRGDTEAFFGQGTRLTVV.

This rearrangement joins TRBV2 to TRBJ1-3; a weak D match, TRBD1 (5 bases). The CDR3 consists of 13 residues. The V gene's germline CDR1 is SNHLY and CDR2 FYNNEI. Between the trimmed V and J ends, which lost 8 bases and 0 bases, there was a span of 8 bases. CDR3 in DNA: TGTGCCAGCGGAAGGGGCTCTGGAAACACCATATATTTT. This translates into CASGRGSGNTIYF.